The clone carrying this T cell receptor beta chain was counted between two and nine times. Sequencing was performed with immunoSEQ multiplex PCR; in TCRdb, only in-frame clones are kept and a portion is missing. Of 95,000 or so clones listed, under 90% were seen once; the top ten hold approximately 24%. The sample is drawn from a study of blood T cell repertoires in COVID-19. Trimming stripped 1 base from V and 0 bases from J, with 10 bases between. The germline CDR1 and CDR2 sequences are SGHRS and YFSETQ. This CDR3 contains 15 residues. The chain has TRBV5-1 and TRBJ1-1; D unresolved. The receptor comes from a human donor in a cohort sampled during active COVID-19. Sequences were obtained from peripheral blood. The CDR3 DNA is TGCGCCAGCAGCTTGATGGGCAGATTGAACACTGAAGCTTTCTTT. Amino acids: CASSLMGRLNTEAFF.